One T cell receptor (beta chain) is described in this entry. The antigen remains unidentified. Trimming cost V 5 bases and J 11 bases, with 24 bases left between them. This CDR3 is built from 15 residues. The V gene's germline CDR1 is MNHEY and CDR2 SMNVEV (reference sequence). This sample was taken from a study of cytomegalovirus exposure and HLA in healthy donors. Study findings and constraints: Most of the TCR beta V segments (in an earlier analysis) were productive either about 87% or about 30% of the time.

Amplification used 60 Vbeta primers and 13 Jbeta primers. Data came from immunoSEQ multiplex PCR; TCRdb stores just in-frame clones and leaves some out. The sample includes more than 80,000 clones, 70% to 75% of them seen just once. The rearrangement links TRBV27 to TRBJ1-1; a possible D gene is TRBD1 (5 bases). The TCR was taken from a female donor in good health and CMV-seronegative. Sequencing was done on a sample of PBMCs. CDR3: CASSTTGGWHEEAFF. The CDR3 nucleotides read TGTGCCAGCAGTACCACAGGCGGTTGGCATGAGGAGGCTTTCTTT.